This T cell receptor beta chain was sequenced during a study of control samples from healthy donors and cancer patients. The CDR3 sequence is 14 residues long. Trimming took off 1 base at V and 6 bases at J, with 10 bases between the two ends. Looked up from germline, CDR1 is MGHDK and CDR2 is SYGVNS. Sequencing used immunoSEQ multiplex PCR; TCRdb keeps in-frame clones, though not all of them. Among about 220,000 clones listed, about 95% were seen once. Sequenced material: blood. The chain has TRBV25-1 and TRBJ2-1; D may be TRBD1 (5 bases). The clonotype originates from a man between 45 and 60 years old in good health. The CDR3 is CASSEFRGVNEQFF. The CDR3 coding sequence is TGTGCCAGCAGTGAATTTAGGGGTGTCAATGAGCAGTTCTTC.